The clone carrying this T cell receptor (beta chain) has ten or more counts. This sample stems from a study of T cells in Graves' hyperthyroidism and ophthalmopathy. Amplification yielded TCR beta CDR3 regions, with RNA transcripts as the source. The HTBI primer set drove a first-round RT-PCR of the TCR CDR3. One entry per CDR3 protein, called by TCRdb with MiXCR from the multiplex PCR reads. The repertoire consists of 500,000 to 750,000 distinct CDR3 sequences, with 15% to 18% occurring once and the leading ten covering around 7.3%. Sequencing was performed on blood. The TCR sequence derives from a young woman with Graves' hyperthyroidism.

As DNA, the CDR3 is TGCAGTGCTAGTAGGACGGGAGTCACAGATACGCAGTATTTT. Protein: CSASRTGVTDTQYF. The V call is TRBV20-1, the J call TRBJ2-3, with D tentatively TRBD2 (6 bases). Trimming pared 3 bases from V and 2 bases from J, leaving 12 bases between. The CDR3 is made up of 14 amino acids. Per germline, CDR1 DFQATT and CDR2 SNEGSKA (reference sequence).